A selection of T cell receptor beta chains follows, all from one sample in a study of spatial heterogeneity in lung cancer. One entry per CDR3 protein, called by TCRdb with MiXCR from the 5' RACE reads. The table includes some 110,000 distinct CDR3 sequences, 9% to 15% detected once. Material: PBMCs, obtained at follow-up. Receptors were obtained from a male donor with early-stage non-small cell lung cancer. Both conserved end residues are part of each CDR3. A D gene is named only where the DNA matches it firmly. Clone size, where shown, is once, few, many, or a class for clones that have expanded.

J gene,D gene,V gene,clone size,CDR3 DNA,CDR3 protein
TRBJ1-5,-,TRBV27,few,TGTGCCAGCAGTTTCAGGGGCTACCAGCCCCAGCATTTT,CASSFRGYQPQHF
TRBJ2-5,-,TRBV27,-,TGTGCCAGCAGTTTATCCGTGGGCGGGGAGACCCAGTACTTC,CASSLSVGGETQYF
TRBJ2-1,TRBD2,TRBV7-7,many,TGTGCCAGCAGCGTGAGGAGCGGGGGGAAATGGGGTCGTGAGCAGTTCTTC,CASSVRSGGKWGREQFF
TRBJ2-1,-,TRBV4-1,-,TGCGCCAGCAGCCAAGATGGGGACTCGAGCTCCTACAATGAGCAGTTCTTC,CASSQDGDSSSYNEQFF
TRBJ1-6,TRBD1,TRBV2,many,TGTGCCAGCAGTGAATTCGGGACAGGGGGATCACCCCTCCACTTT,CASSEFGTGGSPLHF
TRBJ1-1,TRBD1,TRBV20-1,-,TGCAGTGCGATAGGACAGGGAGTCACTGAAGCTTTCTTT,CSAIGQGVTEAFF
TRBJ2-1,TRBD1,TRBV29-1,few,TGCAGCGTTTCCGTGGACAGGGAAGTAAACAATGAGCAGTTCTTC,CSVSVDREVNNEQFF
TRBJ2-7,-,TRBV28,-,TGTGCCAGCAGTGTACGACAGGAACCCACAAGCTACGAGCAGTACTTC,CASSVRQEPTSYEQYF
TRBJ1-5,-,TRBV6-2/TRBV6-3,many,TGTGCCAGCAGGGTAGGACTTCCGAGCGATCAGCCCCAGCATTTT,CASRVGLPSDQPQHF
TRBJ1-2,-,TRBV6-1,-,TGTGCCAGCAACGACAGGTTCGTTGGCTACACCTTC,CASNDRFVGYTF
TRBJ2-7,-,TRBV11-2,-,TGTGCCAGCATCAAGGGGGAGGGGGAGCAGTACTTC,CASIKGEGEQYF